The clone carrying this T cell receptor (beta chain) was detected only a few times. The entry originates in a study of early T cells in non-severe SARS-CoV-2 infection. Overall study context: Sequencing input comprised bulk RNA from unsorted whole blood; chain pairing was not available.

The CDR3 extends over 17 amino acids. Per germline, CDR1 DFQATT and CDR2 SNEGSKA (reference sequence). Trimming removed 2 bases at V and 4 bases at J, with 23 bases between. MiXCR, applied by TCRdb to the 5' RACE reads, yields one record per CDR3 protein. The profile shows about 64,000 distinct CDR3 sequences, 7% to 9.5% of them singletons. This sequence originates from an adult who was a healthcare worker with PCR-confirmed SARS-CoV-2 infection or an uninfected control (not recorded which). V is TRBV20-1 and J is TRBJ1-1; D perhaps matches TRBD1 (5 bases). The source material was whole blood, sampled at baseline. DNA of the CDR3: TGCAGTGCTAGAATCCCATACCCGGGACCCCGAGGCACTGAAGCTTTCTTT. This sequence encodes CSARIPYPGPRGTEAFF.